One sample yielded the 13 T cell receptor beta chains listed below, sequenced in a study of T-cell memory formation after mild COVID-19. TCRdb fed the 5' RACE reads into MiXCR, producing one record per CDR3 protein. The repertoire includes around 300,000 distinct CDR3 sequences, roughly 8.2% of them detected once, and about 22% sits in the top ten. Material: PBMCs or a T cell subset sorted from them (not recorded which). These receptors originate from a man between 18 and 35 years old who had mild COVID-19 (a few samples of this study predate the infection). Cell type and time point are not known.

The chain employs TRBV6-5 and TRBJ2-7; perhaps D is TRBD1 or TRBD2 (5 bases each). The CDR3 runs 16 residues. CDR1 and CDR2 from the germline V gene are MNHEY and SVGAGI. Trimming removed 0 bases at V and 3 bases at J, with 15 bases between. Written as DNA, the CDR3 is TGTGCCAGCAGTTACTCCTCGGGGCCGAGGATCTACGAGCAGTACTTC. Its protein product is CASSYSSGPRIYEQYF.

J is TRBJ2-7 and V is TRBV4-3; D is uncertain. The CDR3 consists of 18 residues. Germline-derived CDR1 and CDR2 are LGHNA and YSLEER. The ends were cut back, 0 bases at V and 3 bases at J, with 21 bases in the middle. The CDR3 region has the DNA TGCGCCAGCAGCCAAGATGCGGTGGGATCCCACATAAACTACGAGCAGTACTTC. Translated: CASSQDAVGSHINYEQYF.

The gene calls are TRBV6-5 and TRBJ2-7; D may be TRBD1 or TRBD2 (5 bases each). CDR1 and CDR2 (germline): MNHEY, SVGAGI. V lost 6 bases to trimming and J lost 6 bases, with 12 bases between them. CDR3 length equals 12 residues. The CDR3 is CASSSGTFEQYF. The CDR3 bases are TGTGCCAGCAGCTCCGGGACGTTCGAGCAGTACTTC.

The sample holds a few counts of this clonotype. The rearrangement uses TRBV20-1 and TRBJ2-5, with TRBD2 matching 10 bases. Looked up from germline, CDR1 is DFQATT and CDR2 is SNEGSKA (reference sequence). CDR3 size: 14 residues. V was pared by 6 bases and J by 5 bases, with 9 bases of the junction left unmatched. The CDR3 DNA sequence: TGCAGTGCGGAGCGGGGGGGCCATTATGAGACCCAGTACTTC. Translated: CSAERGGHYETQYF.

The chain's CDR3 is CASSSGQGKETQYF. The CDR3 DNA follows: TGCGCCAGCAGTTCGGGACAGGGCAAGGAGACCCAGTACTTC. This chain joins TRBV5-1 and TRBJ2-5; 9 bases fit TRBD1. The V and J ends lost 5 bases and 5 bases, in that order; junction bases with no gene match: 7. Germline V gene data show CDR1 as SGHRS and CDR2 as YFSETQ. The CDR3 spans 14 residues.

CDR3 region: CASSPGSNYEQYF. CDR3 DNA: TGTGCCAGCAGTCCCGGGTCAAACTACGAGCAGTACTTC. The V gene is TRBV6-6, the J gene TRBJ2-7, with D uncertain. The CDR3 covers 13 residues. V shed 5 bases and J shed 3 bases, with 11 bases lying between them. The germline V gene has CDR1 MNHNY and CDR2 SVGAGI (reference sequence).

This clonotype was recorded many times. V is TRBV6-2 or TRBV6-3 and J is TRBJ1-1, with D unclear. Germline CDR1 is MNHEY and CDR2 is SVGEGT. V lost 2 bases, J lost 1 base, and 5 bases lay in between. The CDR3 sequence is 13 residues long. The DNA of the CDR3 is TGTGCCAGCAGTTACGATGGGAACACTGAAGCTTTCTTT. Residues: CASSYDGNTEAFF.

This sequence joins TRBV6-5 and TRBJ1-5; weak D call: TRBD1 (5 bases). V lost 2 bases to trimming and J lost 2 bases, with 25 bases between them. CDR3 size: 20 residues. Germline V gene lookup returns CDR1 MNHEY and CDR2 SVGAGI. The CDR3 loop reads CASSYPVSTAGGIGNQPQHF. Written as DNA, the CDR3 is TGTGCCAGCAGTTACCCCGTCTCAACAGCCGGGGGGATCGGCAATCAGCCCCAGCATTTT.

This clonotype was observed a few times. The CDR3 sequence: CASSLTVGGYTF. CDR3 in DNA: TGTGCCAGCAGCTTAACTGTCGGTGGCTACACCTTC. The rearrangement links TRBV7-9 to TRBJ1-2; no firm D call. Trimming removed 2 bases from V and 7 bases from J, with 8 bases in between. The CDR3 loop spans 12 amino acids. Per the germline V gene, CDR1 is SEHNR and CDR2 is FQNEAQ (reference sequence).

J is TRBJ2-2 and V is TRBV21-1; no DNA check was done on the table's D call, TRBD1. TRBV21-1 is termed a pseudogene. The CDR3 has 13 amino acids. The CDR3 spells CAAPGSPPGELFF. CDR3 in DNA: TGTGCCGCGCCAGGATCCCCGCCCGGGGAGCTGTTTTTT.

This clonotype was seen a few times. This chain joins TRBV11-2 and TRBJ2-7, with TRBD1 identical over 8 bases. V trimming: 2 bases; J trimming: 3 bases; junction bases outside the gene matches: 6. This CDR3 region has 15 residues. In germline, CDR1 is SGHAT, CDR2 FQNNGV. CDR3 protein: CASSLLPGQVYEQYF. The CDR3 DNA reads as TGTGCCAGCAGCTTACTCCCGGGACAGGTCTACGAGCAGTACTTC.

This clonotype has a count of ten or more. The chain couples TRBV7-9 to TRBJ2-3; 11 bases match TRBD2. The V and J ends lost 0 bases and 4 bases, in that order; junction bases with no gene match: 6. This CDR3 region has 17 residues. The germline gives CDR1 SEHNR, CDR2 FQNEAQ (reference sequence). The CDR3 is CASSLARGTSGPDTQYF. CDR3 bases: TGTGCCAGCAGCTTAGCGCGAGGGACTAGCGGCCCAGATACGCAGTATTTT.

This clonotype was seen a few times. This rearrangement joins TRBV18 to TRBJ1-5, with D possibly being TRBD1 (6 bases). V shed 3 bases and J shed 2 bases, with 17 bases lying between them. Germline CDR1 and CDR2: KGHSH and LQKENI. CDR3 length: 17 residues. DNA of the CDR3: TGTGCCAGCTCACCTGGGTCACAGGGTTTAGGCAATCAGCCCCAGCATTTT. This translates into CASSPGSQGLGNQPQHF.